These 12 T cell receptor beta chains came from one sample sequenced in a study of spatial heterogeneity in lung cancer. Documented time point: sample taken at primary tumor resection. The input material, whole RNA from tumor, nontumor lung or frozen PBMC, was sequenced unsorted. TCRdb re-derived calls from the 5' RACE reads in MiXCR, one entry per CDR3 protein. The sample yields approximately 40,000 distinct CDR3 sequences, less than 5.5% seen once. The sample in question was PBMCs, obtained at surgery. Receptor source: a female donor with early-stage non-small cell lung cancer.

This clonotype was found many times. The chain joins TRBV6-5 to TRBJ1-6; weak D call: TRBD1 (5 bases). This CDR3 contains 15 residues. Deletions cut 0 bases from V and 10 bases from J, with 13 bases between. From germline, CDR1 is MNHEY and CDR2 SVGAGI. CDR3 amino acids: CASSYSIRGESPLHF. CDR3 in DNA: TGTGCCAGCAGTTACTCCATTAGGGGCGAATCACCCCTCCACTTT.

This clonotype has more than one count but fewer than ten. The genes are TRBV24-1 and TRBJ2-1; 9 bases align to TRBD2. Losses at the gene ends were 9 bases for V and 7 bases for J; bases not matched to a gene: 9. Germline V CDR1 and CDR2: KGHDR, SFDVKD. The CDR3 is 14 residues long. The CDR3 reads CATQDSLAGNEQFF. CDR3 bases: TGTGCCACCCAAGATTCGCTAGCGGGAAATGAGCAGTTCTTC.

This clonotype turned up a few times. V and J are TRBV20-1 and TRBJ2-5, with TRBD2 identical over 7 bases. Germline lookup yields CDR1 DFQATT and CDR2 SNEGSKA (reference sequence). This CDR3 is built from 15 residues. Losses at the gene ends were 0 bases for V and 5 bases for J; bases not matched to a gene: 9. The CDR3 here is CSARDGRGAGETQYF. CDR3 bases: TGCAGTGCTAGAGATGGGAGGGGCGCAGGGGAGACCCAGTACTTC.

V gene TRBV20-1 combines with J gene TRBJ2-5; 15 nucleotides agree with TRBD2. Germline trimming cut 6 bases from V and 5 bases from J; bases unmatched to any gene: 7. There are 15 residues in the CDR3. The germline V gene encodes CDR1 DFQATT and CDR2 SNEGSKA (reference sequence). CDR3 in amino acids: CSAGTSGRKRETQYF. As DNA, the CDR3 is TGCAGTGCGGGGACTAGCGGGAGGAAGAGGGAGACCCAGTACTTC.

This clonotype was detected ten times or more. The V and J genes are TRBV6-2 or TRBV6-3 and TRBJ2-7, with 7 positions matching TRBD1. The CDR3 spans 14 residues. Per the germline V gene, CDR1 is MNHEY and CDR2 is SVGEGT. The V segment lost 2 bases and the J segment 4 bases; nucleotides outside the gene matches: 5. The CDR3 protein is CASSYVGRGYEQYF. Written as DNA, the CDR3 is TGTGCCAGCAGTTACGTTGGCAGGGGGTACGAGCAGTACTTC.

This clonotype came up many times. The V call is TRBV7-9, the J call TRBJ2-7; TRBD1 or TRBD2 may be the D gene (6 bases each). Looked up from germline, CDR1 is SEHNR and CDR2 is FQNEAQ (reference sequence). The CDR3 runs 15 residues. The germline V and J ends were trimmed by 4 bases and 4 bases, with 17 bases remaining between them. The CDR3 loop reads CASSSRDRGPYEQYF. CDR3 sequence (DNA): TGTGCCAGCAGCTCCCGGGATCGGGGGCCATACGAGCAGTACTTC. Full variable domain (remainder filled in from reference TRBV7-9 and TRBJ2-7): DTGVSQNPRHKITKRGQNVTFRCDPISEHNRLYWYRQTLGQGPEFLTYFQNEAQLEKSRLLSDRFSAERPKGSFSTLEIQRTEQGDSAMYLCASSSRDRGPYEQYFGPGTRLTVT.

Many counts were recorded for this clonotype. This chain connects TRBV29-1 to TRBJ1-1; TRBD1 agrees at 10 bases. The CDR3 runs 14 residues. V lost 5 bases, J lost 4 bases, and 7 bases stayed unmatched. Germline CDR1 reads SQVTM; CDR2 reads ANQGSEA. The CDR3 protein is CSVRQGARSTEAFF. In DNA, the CDR3 is TGCAGCGTTAGACAGGGGGCGCGATCCACTGAAGCTTTCTTT. Full variable domain (remainder filled in from reference TRBV29-1 and TRBJ1-1): SAVISQKPSRDICQRGTSLTIQCQVDSQVTMMFWYRQQPGQSLTLIATANQGSEATYESGFVIDKFPISRPNLTFSTLTVSNMSPEDSSIYLCSVRQGARSTEAFFGQGTRLTVV.

At least ten counts were recorded for this clonotype. V is TRBV7-8 and J is TRBJ2-5, with a possible D match to TRBD2 (5 bases). CDR3 size: 14 residues. Trimming removed 1 base from V and 4 bases from J, with 10 bases in between. CDR1 SGHVS and CDR2 FQNEAQ come from the germline V gene. Written as DNA, the CDR3 is TGTGCCAGCAGCTTAGATGGCGGGTTAGAGACCCAGTACTTC. Its protein product is CASSLDGGLETQYF.

This clonotype appeared a few times. Here the CDR3 reads CASSLAGGQARGYTF. The DNA for the CDR3 is TGTGCCAGCAGCTTAGCTGGGGGACAGGCGCGTGGCTACACCTTC. The gene calls are TRBV7-2 and TRBJ1-2, with 8 bases fitting TRBD1. The length of the CDR3 is 15 residues. V was pared by 0 bases and J by 7 bases, with 7 bases of the junction left unmatched. Germline lookup yields CDR1 SGHTA and CDR2 FQGNSA.

This clonotype was seen repeatedly, ten times or more. The V and J genes are TRBV4-1 and TRBJ2-2; 8 bases map to TRBD1. Germline CDR1 MGHRA, CDR2 YSYEKL. The CDR3 is 17 residues long. V trimming: 6 bases; J trimming: 2 bases; junction bases outside the gene matches: 11. For the CDR3, the DNA is TGCGCCAGCAGGATTAGGGGGACAGGAGACAACACCGGGGAGCTGTTTTTT. Translated: CASRIRGTGDNTGELFF.

This clonotype was seen at least ten times. V gene TRBV27 combines with J gene TRBJ1-6; 8 nucleotides align to TRBD1. The CDR3 runs to 15 residues. In germline, CDR1 is MNHEY, CDR2 SMNVEV (reference sequence). The ends lost 6 bases at V and 9 bases at J; junction bases unmatched: 10. In nucleotides, the CDR3 is TGTGCCAGCAGGGGGACAGGTTGGATAATTTCACCCCTCCACTTT. Translation gives CASRGTGWIISPLHF.

There are many counts of this clonotype. The rearrangement links TRBV5-6 to TRBJ2-5; weak D call: TRBD2 (6 bases). V gave up 3 bases and J gave up 5 bases, with 14 bases separating them. The CDR3 consists of 14 residues. Germline loops: CDR1 SGHDT, CDR2 YYEEEE. The CDR3 reads CASSSSLAGETQYF. Here the CDR3 DNA reads TGTGCCAGCAGCTCCTCACTAGCTGGGGAGACCCAGTACTTC.